These 25 T cell receptor beta chains share one sample of origin, sequenced in a study of CD8+CD57+ T cells in acquired aplastic anemia. Sequenced patients had shown CD8+CD57+ cell expansion by flow cytometry. Both TCR beta VDJ combination and CDR3 sequence profiling were carried out. Genomic DNA was the template for this profiling. In TCRdb, the reads were re-called with MiXCR into one record per CDR3 protein. The sample carries about 290,000 distinct CDR3 sequences, under 60% recorded once. Sequencing used sorted CD4+, CD8+, or CD8+CD57+ T cells (not recorded which) from PBMCs. These receptors were obtained from a human donor with aplastic anemia.

In this sample, this clonotype turned up a few times. The rearrangement uses TRBV9 and TRBJ2-1; D remains unclear. The V and J ends lost 3 bases and 7 bases respectively, with 8 bases between them. The CDR3 is 12 residues long. CDR1 and CDR2 from the germline V gene are SGDLS and YYNGEE. The CDR3 sequence is CASSGTQNEQFF. In DNA form, the CDR3 reads TGTGCCAGCAGCGGCACACAGAATGAGCAGTTCTTC.

Many counts were recorded for this clonotype. CDR3 sequence reads: CASSTGTRSGEQFF. CDR3 coding DNA: TGTGCCAGCAGTACCGGGACTAGGTCCGGTGAGCAGTTCTTC. The chain uses TRBV6-2 or TRBV6-3 and TRBJ2-1, with TRBD2 matching 8 bases. The V and J ends lost 5 bases and 9 bases, in that order; junction bases with no gene match: 9. The CDR3 spans 14 residues. The V gene's germline CDR1 is MNHEY and CDR2 SVGEGT.

This clonotype was detected ten times or more. The chain uses TRBV6-1 and TRBJ1-1; D remains unclear. CDR1 MNHNS and CDR2 SASEGT come from the germline V gene. This CDR3 comprises 13 residues. Between the trimmed V and J ends, which lost 6 bases and 1 base, there was a span of 9 bases. CDR3 bases: TGTGCCAGCAGGAGGGAGACGAACACTGAAGCTTTCTTT. It encodes CASRRETNTEAFF.

The chain uses TRBV7-3 and TRBJ2-7; D not resolved. Germline V lookup: CDR1 SGHTA, CDR2 FQGTGA. The V end lost 6 bases, the J end lost 4 bases, and 16 bases lay between the germline ends. The CDR3 is 14 amino acids. The CDR3 region has the DNA TGTGCCAGCAGTCGGGTATCGAAGGGATACGAGCAGTACTTC. This encodes CASSRVSKGYEQYF.

The V and J genes are TRBV6-5 and TRBJ1-1, with a tentative D call TRBD1 (6 bases). The CDR3 is 13 amino acids. CDR1 MNHEY and CDR2 SVGAGI come from the germline V gene. V gave up 10 bases and J gave up 4 bases, with 16 bases separating them. The CDR3 sequence is CAIQGVRGTEAFF. As DNA, the CDR3 is TGTGCCATACAGGGAGTACGAGGCACTGAAGCTTTCTTT.

This chain links TRBV29-1 with TRBJ1-6; tentative D call: TRBD1 (6 bases). The germline CDR1 and CDR2 sequences are SQVTM and ANQGSEA. The CDR3 is 15 amino acids. CDR3 residues: CRDSGTLRYNSPLHF. The DNA for the CDR3 is TGCAGGGATTCCGGGACACTCCGCTATAATTCACCCCTCCACTTT.

The table lists this clonotype with many counts. The chain links TRBV11-2 to TRBJ2-6, with D possibly TRBD2 on 5 matching bases. Trimming left V 4 bases short and J 1 base short, with 5 bases between. Germline CDR1 SGHAT, CDR2 FQNNGV. The CDR3 sequence is 14 residues long. The chain's CDR3 is CASSWESGANVLTF. Here the CDR3 DNA reads TGTGCCAGCAGCTGGGAGTCTGGGGCCAACGTCCTGACTTTC.

The rearrangement links TRBV7-2 to TRBJ1-1; D is uncertain. This CDR3 contains 14 residues. Germline V gene sequence: CDR1 SGHTA, CDR2 FQGNSA. Trimming removed 2 bases at V and 5 bases at J, with 12 bases between. This CDR3 reads CASSLYPSRTEAFF. Here the CDR3 DNA reads TGTGCCAGCAGCTTATATCCCTCGAGGACTGAAGCTTTCTTT.

The chain employs TRBV10-3 and TRBJ2-6, with D tentatively TRBD2 (6 bases). Germline-derived CDR1 and CDR2 are ENHRY and SYGVKD. V lost 4 bases to trimming and J lost 0 bases, with 7 bases between them. This CDR3 region has 15 residues. The CDR3 DNA is TGTGCCATCAGTGTCGGGGGCTCTGGGGCCAACGTCCTGACTTTC. This sequence encodes CAISVGGSGANVLTF.

This clonotype has a handful of counts. The chain uses TRBV29-1 and TRBJ2-7; D might be TRBD2 (5 bases). V lost 6 bases to trimming and J lost 0 bases, with 9 bases between them. The germline gives CDR1 SQVTM, CDR2 ANQGSEA. The CDR3 sequence is 12 residues long. The CDR3 here is CSVAGSSYEQYF. The CDR3 coding sequence is TGCAGCGTGGCGGGTAGCTCCTACGAGCAGTACTTC.

The V gene is TRBV7-2, the J gene TRBJ1-3, with TRBD1 as a possible D gene (6 bases). Germline assignment: CDR1 SGHTA and CDR2 FQGNSA. The CDR3 consists of 16 residues. Trimming took off 5 bases at V and 1 base at J, with 15 bases between the two ends. Here the CDR3 reads CASSKRTVQSGNTIYF. The CDR3 DNA reads as TGTGCCAGCAGCAAAAGGACAGTTCAATCTGGAAACACCATATATTTT.

The chain combines TRBV5-1 with TRBJ1-1; D is perhaps TRBD1 (5 bases). Trimming shortened V by 2 bases and J by 2 bases, and 10 bases separated the two germline ends. This CDR3 region has 14 residues. CDR1 is SGHRS, CDR2 YFSETQ, per germline. The CDR3 region is CASSLVTANTEAFF. The CDR3 DNA follows: TGCGCCAGCAGCTTAGTGACAGCCAACACTGAAGCTTTCTTT.

The gene calls are TRBV7-3 and TRBJ2-1, with D possibly being TRBD1 (6 bases). Germline V lookup: CDR1 SGHTA, CDR2 FQGTGA. The V and J ends lost 5 bases and 6 bases respectively, with 20 bases between them. The CDR3 has 16 amino acids. CDR3 DNA: TGTGCCAGCAGCCCGACCAGGGGTCGAGCTGGCAATGAGCAGTTCTTC. The encoded protein is CASSPTRGRAGNEQFF.

With regard to this clonotype: One end of the junction fails to match germline, which may point to a read error. The rearrangement joins TRBV7-3 to TRBJ1-6; D uncertain. CDR1 SGHTA and CDR2 FQGTGA come from the germline V gene. CDR3 length: 14 residues. CDR3 residues: CASSGGIYGSPLHF. In nucleotides, the CDR3 is TGCGCCAGCAGCGGAGGGATATATGGTTCACCCCTCCACTTT.

The rearrangement links TRBV2 to TRBJ2-2; D uncertain. The CDR3 consists of 12 residues. Trimming left V 7 bases short and J 3 bases short, with 6 bases between. CDR1 and CDR2 (germline): SNHLY, FYNNEI. CDR3 nucleotides: TGTGCCAGCACCAAGGACACCGGGGAGCTGTTTTTT. Its translation: CASTKDTGELFF. Filled out from reference TRBV2 and TRBJ2-2, the complete variable domain reads EPEVTQTPSHQVTQMGQEVILRCVPISNHLYFYWYRQILGQKVEFLVSFYNNEISEKSEIFDDQFSVERPDGSNFTLKIRSTKLEDSAMYFCASTKDTGELFFGEGSRLTVL.

The chain joins TRBV7-8 to TRBJ2-1; TRBD2 agrees at 11 bases. The CDR3 loop spans 16 amino acids. CDR1 is SGHVS, CDR2 FQNEAQ, per germline. The ends lost 1 base at V and 4 bases at J; junction bases unmatched: 3. The CDR3 DNA follows: TGTGCCAGCAGCTTAGGGGCTAGCGGGGGGTACAATGAGCAGTTCTTC. Its protein is CASSLGASGGYNEQFF. Variable domain in full (rest from reference TRBV7-8 and TRBJ2-1): GAGVSQSPRYKVAKRGQDVALRCDPISGHVSLFWYQQALGQGPEFLTYFQNEAQLDKSGLPSDRFFAERPEGSVSTLKIQRTQQEDSAVYLCASSLGASGGYNEQFFGPGTRLTVL.

In its sample, this clonotype was seen many times. The V gene is TRBV6-1, the J gene TRBJ1-2; no clear D. CDR1 is MNHNS, CDR2 SASEGT, per germline. Trimming shortened V by 2 bases and J by 4 bases, and 8 bases separated the two germline ends. This CDR3 has 13 residues. CDR3 amino acids: CASSEWAAYGYTF. CDR3 sequence (DNA): TGTGCCAGCAGTGAATGGGCGGCCTATGGCTACACCTTC.

The chain couples TRBV24-1 to TRBJ2-5; TRBD1 matches 12 bases. CDR1 and CDR2 (germline): KGHDR, SFDVKD. This CDR3 spans 16 amino acids. With V trimmed by 5 bases and J by 2 bases, 5 bases remained unmatched. The CDR3 region is CATSVWDRGPQETQYF. DNA of the CDR3: TGTGCCACCAGTGTGTGGGACAGGGGGCCACAAGAGACCCAGTACTTC.

This clonotype was seen a few times. CDR3 coding DNA: TGCAGTGCTAGTCAGCCGAACACTGAAGCTTTCTTT. This sequence encodes CSASQPNTEAFF. The chain employs TRBV20-1 and TRBJ1-1; no clear D gene. V was cut by 3 bases and J by 1 base, with 6 bases left in between. Germline V CDR1 and CDR2: DFQATT, SNEGSKA (reference sequence). The CDR3 runs 12 residues.

This clonotype has ten or more counts. The V call is TRBV20-1, the J call TRBJ1-6, with D possibly TRBD1 on 5 matching bases. Germline V CDR1 and CDR2: DFQATT, SNEGSKA (reference sequence). The V end was cut by 4 bases, the J end by 7 bases, with 20 bases between. This CDR3 has 16 amino acids. The CDR3 is CSATWARGRLNSPLHF. The DNA for the CDR3 is TGCAGTGCTACGTGGGCCCGGGGCAGATTGAATTCACCCCTCCACTTT.

The chain links TRBV20-1 to TRBJ2-3; D is ambiguous. The CDR3 covers 14 residues. Trimming removed 5 bases at V and 0 bases at J, with 12 bases between. Germline assignment: CDR1 DFQATT and CDR2 SNEGSKA (reference sequence). The CDR3 sequence: CSAFSMSSTDTQYF. In nucleotides, the CDR3 is TGCAGTGCTTTTTCTATGTCTAGCACAGATACGCAGTATTTT.

The chain has TRBV10-2 and TRBJ1-1; 7 bases are shared with TRBD1. CDR1 is WSHSY and CDR2 is SAAADI in the germline V gene. The CDR3 is 13 residues long. J was trimmed by 3 bases and V by 6 bases; bases with no gene match: 4. CDR3 amino acids: CASSDRDYTEAFF. The CDR3 nucleotides read TGCGCCAGCAGCGACAGGGATTACACTGAAGCTTTCTTT.

A few counts support this clonotype. This rearrangement joins TRBV15 to TRBJ1-2; D is unresolved. The CDR3 extends over 14 amino acids. The germline V and J ends were trimmed by 4 bases and 4 bases, with 13 bases remaining between them. Germline-derived CDR1 and CDR2 are LNHNV and YYDKDF (reference sequence). CDR3 bases: TGTGCCACCAGCACCTCGCCAGGAGGCTATGGCTACACCTTC. Translated: CATSTSPGGYGYTF.

This chain joins TRBV20-1 and TRBJ2-5, with 8 nucleotides matching TRBD2. CDR3 length: 17 amino acids. Per the germline V gene, CDR1 is DFQATT and CDR2 is SNEGSKA (reference sequence). J lost 6 bases, V lost 2 bases, and 17 bases had no gene match. This chain's CDR3 is CSARRPGGAGIWKTQYF. CDR3 in DNA: TGCAGTGCTAGAAGGCCCGGGGGGGCGGGAATTTGGAAGACCCAGTACTTC.

The chain couples TRBV7-3 to TRBJ2-2; D is ambiguous. Germline CDR1 is SGHTA and CDR2 is FQGTGA. CDR3 size: 14 residues. Trimming took 1 base from V and 8 from J, leaving 11 bases between them. The CDR3 coding sequence is TGTGCCAGCAGCTTAAGTCAGGACCGGGGGGAGCTGTTTTTT. It translates to CASSLSQDRGELFF.